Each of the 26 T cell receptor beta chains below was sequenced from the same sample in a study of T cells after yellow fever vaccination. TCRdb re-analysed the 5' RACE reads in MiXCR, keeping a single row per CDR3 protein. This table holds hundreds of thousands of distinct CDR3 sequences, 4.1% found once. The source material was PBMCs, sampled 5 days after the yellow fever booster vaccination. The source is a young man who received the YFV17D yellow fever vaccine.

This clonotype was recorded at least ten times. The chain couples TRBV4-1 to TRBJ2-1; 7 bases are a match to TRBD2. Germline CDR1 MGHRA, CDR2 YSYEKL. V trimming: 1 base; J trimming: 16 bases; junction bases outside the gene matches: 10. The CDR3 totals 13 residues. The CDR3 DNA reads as TGCGCCAGCAGCCAAGCCCCGGGGGGTTCTACATTCTTC. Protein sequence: CASSQAPGGSTFF.

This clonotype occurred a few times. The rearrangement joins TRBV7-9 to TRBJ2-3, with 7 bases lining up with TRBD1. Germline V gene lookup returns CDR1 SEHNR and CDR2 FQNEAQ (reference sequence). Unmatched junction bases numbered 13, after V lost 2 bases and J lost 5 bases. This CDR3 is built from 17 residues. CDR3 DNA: TGTGCCAGCAGCTTACCTATTGGGCAGGGGGAATTAGATACGCAGTATTTT. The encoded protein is CASSLPIGQGELDTQYF.

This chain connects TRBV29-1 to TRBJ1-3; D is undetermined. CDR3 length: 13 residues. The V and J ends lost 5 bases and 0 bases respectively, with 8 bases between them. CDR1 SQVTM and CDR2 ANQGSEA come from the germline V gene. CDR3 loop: CSVKAFSGNTIYF. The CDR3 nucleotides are TGCAGCGTTAAGGCCTTCTCTGGAAACACCATATATTTT.

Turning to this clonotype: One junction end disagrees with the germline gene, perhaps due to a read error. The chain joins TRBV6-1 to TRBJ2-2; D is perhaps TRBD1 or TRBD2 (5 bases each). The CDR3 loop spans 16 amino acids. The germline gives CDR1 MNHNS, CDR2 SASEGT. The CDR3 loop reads CASTGAVPPNTGELIF. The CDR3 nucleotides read TGTGCCAGCACCGGGGCAGTCCCACCGAACACCGGGGAGCTGATTTTT.

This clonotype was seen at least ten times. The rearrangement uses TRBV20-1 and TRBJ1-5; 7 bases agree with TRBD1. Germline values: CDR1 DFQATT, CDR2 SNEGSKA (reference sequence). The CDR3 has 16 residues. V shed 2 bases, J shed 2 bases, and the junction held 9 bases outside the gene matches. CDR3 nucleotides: TGCAGTGCTAGAAGGGCTGACAGGGAGGGCAATCAGCCCCAGCATTTT. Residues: CSARRADREGNQPQHF.

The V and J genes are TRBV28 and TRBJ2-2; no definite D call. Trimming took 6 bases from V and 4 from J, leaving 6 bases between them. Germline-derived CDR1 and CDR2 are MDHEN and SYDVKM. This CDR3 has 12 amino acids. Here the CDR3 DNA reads TGTGCCAGCAGCAAGACCACCGGGGAGCTGTTTTTT. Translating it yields CASSKTTGELFF.

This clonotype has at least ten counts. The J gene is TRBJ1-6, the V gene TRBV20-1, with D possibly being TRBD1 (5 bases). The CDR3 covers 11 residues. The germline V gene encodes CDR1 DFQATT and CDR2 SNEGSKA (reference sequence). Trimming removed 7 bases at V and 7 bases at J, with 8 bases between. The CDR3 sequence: CSVWGNSPLHF. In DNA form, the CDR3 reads TGCAGTGTTTGGGGGAATTCACCCCTCCACTTT.

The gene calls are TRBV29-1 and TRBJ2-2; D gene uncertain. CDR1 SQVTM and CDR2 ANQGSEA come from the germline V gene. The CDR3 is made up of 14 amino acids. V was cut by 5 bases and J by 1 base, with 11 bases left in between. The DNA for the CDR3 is TGCAGCGTTATCCCGGGCCTGAACACCGGGGAGCTGTTTTTT. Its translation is CSVIPGLNTGELFF.

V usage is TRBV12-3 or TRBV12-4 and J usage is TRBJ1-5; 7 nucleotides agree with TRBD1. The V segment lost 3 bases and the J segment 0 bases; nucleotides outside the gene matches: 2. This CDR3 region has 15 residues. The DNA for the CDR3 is TGTGCCAGCAGTTTTACAGGGGCTAGCAATCAGCCCCAGCATTTT. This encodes CASSFTGASNQPQHF.

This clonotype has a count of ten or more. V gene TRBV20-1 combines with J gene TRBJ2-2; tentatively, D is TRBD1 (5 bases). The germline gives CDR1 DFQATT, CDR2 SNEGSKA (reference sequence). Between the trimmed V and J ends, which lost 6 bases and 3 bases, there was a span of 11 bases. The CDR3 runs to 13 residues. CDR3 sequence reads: CSAKDMDTGELFF. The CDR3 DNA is TGCAGTGCGAAGGACATGGACACCGGGGAGCTGTTTTTT.

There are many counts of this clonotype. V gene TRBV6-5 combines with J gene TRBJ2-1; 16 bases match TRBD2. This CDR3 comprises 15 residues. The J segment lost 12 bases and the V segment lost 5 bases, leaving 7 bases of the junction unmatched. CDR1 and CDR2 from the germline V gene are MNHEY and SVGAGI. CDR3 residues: CASSRPGTSGGAQFF. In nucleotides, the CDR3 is TGTGCCAGCAGTCGTCCCGGGACTAGCGGGGGGGCGCAGTTCTTC.

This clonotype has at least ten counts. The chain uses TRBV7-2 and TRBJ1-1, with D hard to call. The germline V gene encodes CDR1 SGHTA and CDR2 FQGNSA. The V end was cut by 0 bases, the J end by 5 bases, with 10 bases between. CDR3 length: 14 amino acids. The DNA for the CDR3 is TGTGCCAGCAGCTTAGCGGTCGGGTATACTGAAGCTTTCTTT. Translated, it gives CASSLAVGYTEAFF.

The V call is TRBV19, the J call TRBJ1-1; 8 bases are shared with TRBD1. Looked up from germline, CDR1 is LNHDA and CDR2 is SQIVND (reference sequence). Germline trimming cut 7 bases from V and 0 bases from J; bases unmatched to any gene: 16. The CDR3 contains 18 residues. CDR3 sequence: CASTPLGGTGSMNTEAFF. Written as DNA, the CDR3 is TGTGCCAGTACCCCATTGGGAGGGACAGGAAGCATGAACACTGAAGCTTTCTTT. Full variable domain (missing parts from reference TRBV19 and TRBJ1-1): DGGITQSPKYLFRKEGQNVTLSCEQNLNHDAMYWYRQDPGQGLRLIYYSQIVNDFQKGDIAEGYSVSREKKESFPLTVTSAQKNPTAFYLCASTPLGGTGSMNTEAFFGQGTRLTVV.

Here the CDR3 DNA reads TGTGCCAGCAGCTTAGACGCCGGGACAGGGGCTGGGGCCAACGTCCTGACTTTC. Translated, it gives CASSLDAGTGAGANVLTF. The chain links TRBV7-9 to TRBJ2-6; TRBD1 matches at 10 bases. The germline V gene encodes CDR1 SEHNR and CDR2 FQNEAQ (reference sequence). The CDR3 loop spans 18 amino acids. V shed 1 base and J 2 bases; nucleotides not matched to a gene: 5.

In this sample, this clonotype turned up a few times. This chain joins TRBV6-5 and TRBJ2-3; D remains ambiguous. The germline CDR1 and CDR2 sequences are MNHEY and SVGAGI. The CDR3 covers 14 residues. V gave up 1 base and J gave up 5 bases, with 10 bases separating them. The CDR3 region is CASSYLGSQDTQYF. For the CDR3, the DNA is TGTGCCAGCAGTTACTTAGGTTCGCAAGATACGCAGTATTTT.

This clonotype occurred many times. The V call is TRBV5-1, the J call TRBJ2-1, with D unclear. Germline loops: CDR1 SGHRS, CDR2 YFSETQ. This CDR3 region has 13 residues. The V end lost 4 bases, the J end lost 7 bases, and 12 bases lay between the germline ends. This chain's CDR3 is CASSPGPSNEQFF. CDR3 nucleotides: TGCGCCAGCAGCCCCGGCCCCTCTAATGAGCAGTTCTTC. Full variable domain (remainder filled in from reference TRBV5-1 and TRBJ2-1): KAGVTQTPRYLIKTRGQQVTLSCSPISGHRSVSWYQQTPGQGLQFLFEYFSETQRNKGNFPGRFSGRQFSNSRSEMNVSTLELGDSALYLCASSPGPSNEQFFGPGTRLTVL.

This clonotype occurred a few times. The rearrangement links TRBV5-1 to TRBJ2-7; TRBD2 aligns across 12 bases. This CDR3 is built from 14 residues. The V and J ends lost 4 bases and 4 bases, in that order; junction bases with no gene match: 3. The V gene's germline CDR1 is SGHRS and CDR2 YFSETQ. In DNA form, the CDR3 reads TGCGCCAGCAGCCTAGCGGGGGGGCGATACGAGCAGTACGTC. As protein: CASSLAGGRYEQYV.

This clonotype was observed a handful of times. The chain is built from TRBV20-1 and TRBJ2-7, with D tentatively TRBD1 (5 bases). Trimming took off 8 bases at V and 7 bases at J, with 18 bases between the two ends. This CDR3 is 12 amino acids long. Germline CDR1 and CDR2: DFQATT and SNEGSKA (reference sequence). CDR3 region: CSPKQGLGEQYV. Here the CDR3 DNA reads TGCAGTCCAAAGCAGGGCCTGGGGGAGCAGTACGTC.

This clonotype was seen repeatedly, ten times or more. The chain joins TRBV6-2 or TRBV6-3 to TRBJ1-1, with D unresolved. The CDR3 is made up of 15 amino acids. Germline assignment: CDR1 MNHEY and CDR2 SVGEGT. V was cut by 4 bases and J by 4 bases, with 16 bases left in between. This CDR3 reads CASSSTRMVSTEAFF. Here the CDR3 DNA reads TGTGCCAGCAGTTCAACACGGATGGTTAGCACTGAAGCTTTCTTT.

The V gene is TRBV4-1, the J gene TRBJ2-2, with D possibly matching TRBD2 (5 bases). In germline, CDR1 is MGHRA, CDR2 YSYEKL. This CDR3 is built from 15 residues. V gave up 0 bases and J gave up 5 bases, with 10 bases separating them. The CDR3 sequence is CASSQDHGGTGELFF. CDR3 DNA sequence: TGCGCCAGCAGCCAAGATCACGGCGGGACCGGGGAGCTGTTTTTT.

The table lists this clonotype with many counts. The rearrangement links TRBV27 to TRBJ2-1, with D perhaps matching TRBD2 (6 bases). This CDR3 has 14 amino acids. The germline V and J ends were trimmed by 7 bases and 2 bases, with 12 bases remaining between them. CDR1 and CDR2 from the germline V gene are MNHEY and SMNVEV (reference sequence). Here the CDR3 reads CASKGGVTYNEQFF. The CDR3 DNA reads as TGTGCCAGCAAGGGAGGAGTTACCTACAATGAGCAGTTCTTC.

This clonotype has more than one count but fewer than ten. The CDR3 DNA is TGTGCCAGCGGACTTGAGGGGGAGACCCAGTACTTC. Translation gives CASGLEGETQYF. The gene calls are TRBV9 and TRBJ2-5; perhaps D is TRBD1 or TRBD2 (5 bases each). V lost 7 bases to trimming and J lost 5 bases, with 12 bases between them. Germline V gene lookup returns CDR1 SGDLS and CDR2 YYNGEE. The CDR3 runs 12 residues.

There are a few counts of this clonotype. The CDR3 loop reads CASSQAGPGHYGYTF. CDR3 nucleotides: TGCGCCAGCAGCCAAGCAGGCCCGGGACACTATGGCTACACCTTC. The gene calls are TRBV4-1 and TRBJ1-2, with D perhaps TRBD1 (5 bases). Deletions cut 1 base from V and 3 bases from J, with 12 bases between. The CDR3 covers 15 residues. Per germline, CDR1 MGHRA and CDR2 YSYEKL.

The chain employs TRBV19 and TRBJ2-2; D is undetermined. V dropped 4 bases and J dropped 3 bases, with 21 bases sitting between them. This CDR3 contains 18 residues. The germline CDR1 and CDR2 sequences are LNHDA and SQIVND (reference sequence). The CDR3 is CASSKPPWGWLDTGELFF. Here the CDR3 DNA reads TGTGCCAGTAGTAAGCCCCCCTGGGGTTGGCTCGACACCGGGGAGCTGTTTTTT. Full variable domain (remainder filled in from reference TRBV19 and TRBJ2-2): DGGITQSPKYLFRKEGQNVTLSCEQNLNHDAMYWYRQDPGQGLRLIYYSQIVNDFQKGDIAEGYSVSREKKESFPLTVTSAQKNPTAFYLCASSKPPWGWLDTGELFFGEGSRLTVL.

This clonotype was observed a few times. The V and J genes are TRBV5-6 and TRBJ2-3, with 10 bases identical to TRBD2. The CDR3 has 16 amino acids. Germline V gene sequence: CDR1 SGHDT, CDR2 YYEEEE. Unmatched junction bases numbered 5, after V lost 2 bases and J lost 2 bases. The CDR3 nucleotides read TGTGCCAGCAGCTTCGGTAGCGGGGGGACCACAGATACGCAGTATTTT. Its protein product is CASSFGSGGTTDTQYF.

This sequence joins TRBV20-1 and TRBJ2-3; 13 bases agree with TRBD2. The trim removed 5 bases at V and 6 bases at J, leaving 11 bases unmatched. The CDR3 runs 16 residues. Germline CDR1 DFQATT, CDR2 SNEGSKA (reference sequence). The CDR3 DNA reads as TGCAGTGCTTCCCGACTAGCGGGGGGCCCAGGTGATACGCAGTATTTT. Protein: CSASRLAGGPGDTQYF.